These 14 T cell receptor beta chains originate from one sample sequenced in a study of T cell clonotyping in hematopoietic cell transplantation. Profiled with immunoSEQ multiplex PCR; TCRdb holds only in-frame clones, not every one. Among about 16,000 clones listed, around 85% were seen once. Sequenced material: peripheral blood mononuclear cells. The source is a woman in her thirties or forties in good health. Some clones in this sample may be carry-over from other donors' samples.

This chain links TRBV7-9 with TRBJ1-1; no clear D gene. The V gene's germline CDR1 is SEHNR and CDR2 FQNEAQ (reference sequence). V lost 5 bases, J lost 7 bases, and 17 bases lay in between. This CDR3 spans 14 amino acids. CDR3 sequence reads: CASSIDHRKIEAFF. CDR3 sequence (DNA): TGTGCCAGCAGCATAGATCATCGAAAGATTGAAGCTTTCTTT.

The chain uses TRBV19 and TRBJ1-1; D gene ambiguous. This CDR3 comprises 14 residues. V lost 2 bases to trimming and J lost 1 base, with 8 bases between them. CDR1 is LNHDA, CDR2 SQIVND, per germline (reference sequence). The CDR3 spells CASSIWLTNTEAFF. CDR3 DNA: TGTGCCAGTAGTATATGGCTTACGAACACTGAAGCTTTCTTT.

The chain has TRBV25-1 and TRBJ1-1; a possible D gene is TRBD1 (5 bases). Trimming took 0 bases from V and 5 from J, leaving 16 bases between them. This CDR3 comprises 16 residues. Looked up from germline, CDR1 is MGHDK and CDR2 is SYGVNS. CDR3 nucleotides: TGTGCCAGCAGTGAATACGTCCCAGGGAGGTTGACTGAAGCTTTCTTT. Its protein is CASSEYVPGRLTEAFF.

The V and J genes are TRBV5-5 and TRBJ1-6; 12 bases are a match to TRBD1. This CDR3 is built from 15 residues. The junction had 11 bases not matched to a gene; V was cut back by 0 bases and J by 19 bases. CDR1 SGHKS and CDR2 YYEKEE come from the germline V gene (reference sequence). The CDR3 nucleotides read TGTGCCAGCAGCTTGGGATGGGACAGGGGGCGAGGCGGTCACTTT. This gives the protein CASSLGWDRGRGGHF.

The CDR3, as DNA: TGTGCCAGCAACTCGTGGGGGATCACTGAAGCTTTCTTT. This sequence encodes CASNSWGITEAFF. The chain uses TRBV5-6 and TRBJ1-1; D possibly corresponds to TRBD1 (5 bases). There are 13 residues in the CDR3. Germline V CDR1 and CDR2: SGHDT, YYEEEE. V lost 6 bases to trimming and J lost 4 bases, with 13 bases between them.

The rearrangement joins TRBV5-4 to TRBJ2-3; D is undetermined. Trimming pared 2 bases from V and 0 bases from J, leaving 4 bases between. This CDR3 comprises 13 residues. Germline V gives CDR1 SGHNT, CDR2 YYREEE (reference sequence). CDR3 DNA: TGTGCCAGCAGCTTTTTGAGCACAGATACGCAGTATTTT. It encodes CASSFLSTDTQYF.

This clone has more than one count but fewer than ten. The chain recombines TRBV7-9 with TRBJ2-6, with D possibly called TRBD1 or TRBD2 (5 bases each). The CDR3 length is 16 residues. With 5 bases removed from V and 0 bases from J, the gap between germline ends came to 11 bases. The germline gives CDR1 SEHNR, CDR2 FQNEAQ (reference sequence). The CDR3 DNA follows: TGTGCCAGCAGCCGCTGGGGGTTCTCTGGGGCCAACGTCCTGACTTTC. This sequence encodes CASSRWGFSGANVLTF.

The chain couples TRBV19 to TRBJ1-1; 12 positions match TRBD1. In germline, CDR1 is LNHDA, CDR2 SQIVND (reference sequence). The J segment lost 2 bases and the V segment lost 4 bases, leaving 2 bases of the junction unmatched. CDR3 length: 15 amino acids. The CDR3 DNA sequence: TGTGCCAGTAGTAAGGGACAGGGGGCCAACACTGAAGCTTTCTTT. Residues: CASSKGQGANTEAFF. The full variable domain, completed using reference TRBV19 and TRBJ1-1, is DGGITQSPKYLFRKEGQNVTLSCEQNLNHDAMYWYRQDPGQGLRLIYYSQIVNDFQKGDIAEGYSVSREKKESFPLTVTSAQKNPTAFYLCASSKGQGANTEAFFGQGTRLTVV.

The chain carries TRBV6-5 and TRBJ2-1; tentative D call: TRBD1 (6 bases). V was shortened by 6 bases and J by 0 bases, with 12 bases between the two germline ends. This CDR3 region has 15 residues. Germline values: CDR1 MNHEY, CDR2 SVGAGI. CDR3 residues: CASSSDRSSYNEQFF. In nucleotides, the CDR3 is TGTGCCAGCAGCTCTGACAGGAGCTCCTACAATGAGCAGTTCTTC.

V gene TRBV9 combines with J gene TRBJ2-1; TRBD2 matches 12 bases. The germline gives CDR1 SGDLS, CDR2 YYNGEE. This CDR3 has 15 residues. The V segment lost 3 bases and the J segment 5 bases; nucleotides outside the gene matches: 3. CDR3 residues: CASSAGTSGHNEQFF. CDR3 sequence (DNA): TGTGCCAGCAGCGCCGGGACTAGCGGGCACAATGAGCAGTTCTTC. The variable domain in full, with the rest retrieved from reference TRBV9 and TRBJ2-1, is DSGVTQTPKHLITATGQRVTLRCSPRSGDLSVYWYQQSLDQGLQFLIQYYNGEERAKGNILERFSAQQFPDLHSELNLSSLELGDSALYFCASSAGTSGHNEQFFGPGTRLTVL.

The gene calls are TRBV4-3 and TRBJ2-2; a weak D match, TRBD1 (5 bases). This CDR3 has 18 amino acids. Germline assignment: CDR1 LGHNA and CDR2 YSLEER. V shed 0 bases and J shed 7 bases, with 21 bases lying between them. In DNA form, the CDR3 reads TGCGCCAGCAGCCAAGATAGGACGAAAGGGGTCCGTGGCGGGGAGCTGTTTTTT. Amino acid sequence: CASSQDRTKGVRGGELFF.

CDR3 coding DNA: TGTGCCAGCAGCGAGACGACAGGGTCCGACGAGCAGTACTTC. Translating it yields CASSETTGSDEQYF. This rearrangement joins TRBV6-1 to TRBJ2-7, with 7 bases lining up with TRBD1. The CDR3 length is 14 residues. Germline CDR1 and CDR2: MNHNS and SASEGT. After removal of 6 bases from V and 5 bases from J, the junction contained 10 bases not matched to a gene.

This chain connects TRBV6-5 to TRBJ2-5, with 7 nucleotides matching TRBD1. The CDR3 is 16 residues long. Losses at the gene ends were 2 bases for V and 6 bases for J; bases not matched to a gene: 12. The germline gives CDR1 MNHEY, CDR2 SVGAGI. DNA for the CDR3: TGTGCCAGCAGTTACACTGGGACAGAACCCGTGAAGACCCAGTACTTC. Protein sequence: CASSYTGTEPVKTQYF.

The V call is TRBV6-6, the J call TRBJ1-2; TRBD1 aligns across 10 bases. The trim removed 2 bases at V and 7 bases at J, leaving 10 bases unmatched. The length of the CDR3 is 16 residues. Germline-derived CDR1 and CDR2 are MNHNY and SVGAGI (reference sequence). CDR3 bases: TGTGCCAGCAGTTACCCCTCTGCCCGGGACAGGGGTGGCTACACCTTC. As protein: CASSYPSARDRGGYTF.